The TCR beta chain under discussion was sequenced for a study of blood T cell repertoires in COVID-19. Measured with immunoSEQ multiplex PCR; TCRdb has only the in-frame clones, and not every one. This table has over 150,000 clones, approximately 89% appearing once. V shed 1 base, J shed 4 bases, and the junction held 9 bases outside the gene matches. CDR1 MNHEY and CDR2 SMNVEV come from the germline V gene (reference sequence). The length of the CDR3 is 17 residues. This clonotype was sampled from a man aged 35 to 55 who had recovered from COVID-19. The chain couples TRBV27 to TRBJ1-5; 8 bases are shared with TRBD1. What was sequenced was PBMCs or T cells enriched from blood (not recorded which). The CDR3 DNA sequence: TGTGCCAGCAGTTTATATCCAGGGGGCAGTCGGAATCAGCCCCAGCATTTT. Amino acid sequence: CASSLYPGGSRNQPQHF.